The present T cell receptor beta chain was sequenced within a study of cytomegalovirus exposure and HLA in healthy donors. Per the germline V gene, CDR1 is ENHRY and CDR2 is SYGVKD. CDR3 size: 15 residues. V gave up 0 bases and J gave up 4 bases, with 13 bases separating them. This PCR relied on a set of 60 Vbeta primers and 13 Jbeta primers. Data came from immunoSEQ multiplex PCR; TCRdb stores just in-frame clones and leaves some out. The sample yields 80,000 to 100,000 clones, around four fifths seen once. Sequencing was done on a sample of PBMCs. The receptor comes from a young man in good health and CMV-seronegative. The rearrangement joins TRBV10-3 to TRBJ2-7; D is perhaps TRBD2 (7 bases). This CDR3 reads CAISESGGARYEQYF. CDR3 in DNA: TGTGCCATCAGTGAGTCTGGGGGGGCAAGGTACGAGCAGTACTTC.